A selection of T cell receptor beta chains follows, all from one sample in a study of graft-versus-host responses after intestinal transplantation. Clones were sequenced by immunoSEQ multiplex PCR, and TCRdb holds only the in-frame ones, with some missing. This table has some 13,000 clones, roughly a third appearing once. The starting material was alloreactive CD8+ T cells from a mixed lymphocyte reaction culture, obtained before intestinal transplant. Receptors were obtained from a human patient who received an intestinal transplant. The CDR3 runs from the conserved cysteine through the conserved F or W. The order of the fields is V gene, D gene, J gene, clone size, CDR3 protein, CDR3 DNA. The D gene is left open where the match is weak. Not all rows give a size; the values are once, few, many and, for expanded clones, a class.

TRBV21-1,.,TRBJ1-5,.,CASSLRVGQGNQPQHF,.
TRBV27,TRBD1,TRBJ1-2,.,CASSLSGGANYGYTF,TGTGCCAGCAGTTTATCAGGGGGCGCGAACTATGGCTACACCTTC
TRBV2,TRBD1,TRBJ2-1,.,CASGTSGGNEQFF,TGTGCCAGCGGAACTTCAGGGGGCAATGAGCAGTTCTTC
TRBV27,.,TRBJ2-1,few,CASSVIPTSYNEQFF,TGTGCCAGCAGTGTAATACCTACCTCCTACAATGAGCAGTTCTTC
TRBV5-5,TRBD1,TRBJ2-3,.,CASSQVDRAPPDTQYF,TGTGCCAGCAGCCAAGTCGACAGGGCCCCTCCAGATACGCAGTATTTT
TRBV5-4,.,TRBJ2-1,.,CASSLEQNNEQFF,TGTGCCAGCAGCTTGGAACAGAACAATGAGCAGTTCTTC
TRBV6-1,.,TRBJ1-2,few,CASSNQGLFNYGYTF,TGTGCCAGCAGTAACCAAGGACTGTTTAACTATGGCTACACCTTC
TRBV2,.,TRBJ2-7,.,CASSDQDSYPFYEQYF,TGTGCCAGCAGTGATCAAGACAGTTACCCTTTCTACGAGCAGTACTTC
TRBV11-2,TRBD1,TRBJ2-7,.,CASSGVRDRLYEQYF,TGTGCCAGCAGCGGAGTCCGGGACAGACTCTACGAGCAGTACTTC
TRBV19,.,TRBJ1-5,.,CASSIMGAVGQPQHF,TGTGCCAGTAGTATTATGGGGGCGGTAGGTCAGCCCCAGCATTTT
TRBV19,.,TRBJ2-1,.,CASSIWELGGNEQFF,TGTGCCAGTAGTATTTGGGAACTAGGTGGAAATGAGCAGTTCTTC
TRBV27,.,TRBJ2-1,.,CASSLGNEQFF,TGTGCCAGCAGTTTAGGCAATGAGCAGTTCTTC
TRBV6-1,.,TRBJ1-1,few,CASSSGRAFF,TGTGCCAGCAGTTCAGGGAGGGCTTTCTTT
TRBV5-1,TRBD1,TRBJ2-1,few,CASSLYDRGDEQFF,TGCGCCAGCAGCTTATACGACAGGGGCGATGAGCAGTTCTTC
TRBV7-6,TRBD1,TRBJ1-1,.,CASSPGQGGQAFF,TGTGCCAGCAGCCCTGGACAGGGGGGACAAGCTTTCTTT
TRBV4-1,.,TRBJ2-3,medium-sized,CASSQEGVEGPYGTQYF,TGCGCCAGCAGCCAAGAAGGTGTTGAAGGCCCGTATGGAACGCAGTATTTT
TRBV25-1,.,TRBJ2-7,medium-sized,CASSDTYEQYF,TGTGCCAGCAGTGACACCTACGAGCAGTACTTC
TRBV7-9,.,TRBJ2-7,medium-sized,CASSSPQWDEQYF,TGTGCCAGCAGCTCCCCTCAGTGGGACGAGCAGTACTTC
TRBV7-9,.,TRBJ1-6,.,CASSLAGRLSSYNSPLHF,TGTGCCAGCAGCTTAGCCGGACGGCTGAGCTCCTATAATTCACCCCTCCACTTT
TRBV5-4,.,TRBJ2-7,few,CASSLRGSYEQYF,TGTGCCAGCAGCTTGAGGGGCTCCTACGAGCAGTACTTC
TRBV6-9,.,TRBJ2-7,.,CASSYGTASYEQYF,TGTGCCAGCAGTTACGGGACCGCTTCCTACGAGCAGTACTTC
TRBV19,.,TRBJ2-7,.,CASRWGPGPYEQYF,TGTGCCAGTAGATGGGGGCCGGGCCCCTACGAGCAGTACTTC
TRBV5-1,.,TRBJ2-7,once,CASSLGDEQYF,TGCGCCAGCAGCTTGGGCGACGAGCAGTACTTC
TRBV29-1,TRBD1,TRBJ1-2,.,CSVEDQDRGRHGYTF,TGCAGCGTTGAAGACCAAGACAGGGGGCGGCATGGCTACACCTTC
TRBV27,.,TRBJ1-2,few,CASSLSGVAYYGYTF,TGTGCCAGCAGTTTATCGGGCGTGGCCTACTATGGCTACACCTTC
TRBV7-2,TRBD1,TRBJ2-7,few,CASSYWDRGSYEQYF,TGTGCCAGCAGCTACTGGGACAGGGGCTCCTACGAGCAGTACTTC
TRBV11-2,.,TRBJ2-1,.,CASSARTESSYNEQFF,TGTGCCAGCAGCGCCCGGACGGAGAGCTCCTACAATGAGCAGTTCTTC
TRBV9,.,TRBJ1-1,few,CASSVAAGNTEAFF,TGTGCCAGCAGCGTAGCAGCCGGGAACACTGAAGCTTTCTTT
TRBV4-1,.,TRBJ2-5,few,CASSQDPTLEQTQYF,TGCGCCAGCAGCCAAGACCCGACATTAGAACAGACCCAGTACTTC
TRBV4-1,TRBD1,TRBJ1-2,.,CASSPPYRGIDYGYTF,TGCGCCAGCAGCCCCCCCTACAGGGGGATTGACTATGGCTACACCTTC
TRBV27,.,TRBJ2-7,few,CASSLSSSVPYEQYF,TGTGCCAGCAGTTTATCAAGTAGCGTACCCTACGAGCAGTACTTC
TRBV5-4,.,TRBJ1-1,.,CASRLWRLNTEAFF,TGTGCCAGCAGGCTATGGAGGCTGAACACTGAAGCTTTCTTT
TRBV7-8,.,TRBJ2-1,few,CASSLGGIGLVANEQFF,TGTGCCAGCAGCTTAGGAGGTATTGGATTAGTGGCGAATGAGCAGTTCTTC